Described below is a single T cell receptor beta chain sequence and its context. Its antigen is unknown. No much larger clonotype is one base removed from it; base qualities were not supplied. In the prospective study, participants were roughly 18 to 90 years old, resided in 24 geographic areas of the United States, and were enrolled through a virtual design. To assign participants to cohorts, the prospective study relied on clinical history that participants themselves reported in a screening survey and a study questionnaire. For ImmuneRACE Cohort 3, a participant was defined as recovered based on two consecutive negative NP/OP PCR tests, clearance by a healthcare professional, or resolution of symptoms. In the prospective study, mobile phlebotomists collected whole blood, serum and a nasopharyngeal or oropharyngeal swab from each participant. Additional blood draws and questionnaires over an approximately two-month period could optionally be provided by prospective study participants. Before DNA extraction, blood samples from the prospective study were shipped at room temperature or frozen.

The entry originates in a study of blood T cell repertoires in COVID-19 (dated by TCRdb to the early 2020s). About the full investigation: Samples covering the acute and convalescent phases of COVID-19 were provided by collaborators in the United States, Italy and Spain. The material from the prospective study consisted of cDNA or gDNA derived from T cells, B-cell-depleted T cells, or PBMCs. The dataset comprised deeply sampled blood TCRbeta repertoires from subjects exposed to, actively infected with, or recovered from COVID-19. The repertoires were made available in a free public database intended to serve as a resource for research on the immune response to SARS-CoV-2. The samples were drawn from the first 160 participants of the ongoing ImmuneRACE study and from 1,200 or so subjects provided by 6 global collaborators. A de-identified subject ID, COVID-19 status, age in years and sex were almost always included in the sample metadata. Where available, HLA class I and class II types were taken from metadata supplied by the sample provider and were not determined by assay-based typing. What the work shows at the level of the full study, not this receptor alone: The quantity of clinical and demographic metadata differed by source and by participant and was supplied without curation.

V and J lose 6 bases and 1 base, and a span of 9 bases separates them. Including cysteine and phenylalanine, the CDR3 has 13 amino acids. Only the CDR3 part of the read is kept: 39 bases, read in frame from the first base. The germline V gene yields MDHEN for CDR1 and SYDVKM for CDR2. The immunoSEQ Assay, a bias-controlled multiplex PCR, was used to amplify TCRbeta CDR3 regions from genomic DNA. Per the authors' processing: Nucleated cell counts per sample were estimated from amplification of reference gene primers within the assay. To quantify the absolute abundance of each unique TCRbeta CDR3 rearrangement, sequence reads were collapsed and filtered. For each sample, productive Simpson clonality was calculated as the square root of Simpson's diversity index across productive rearrangements. TCRdb limited this immuneACCESS table to in-frame rearrangements with V and J called. A share of clones is missing; checked studies link under half to unresolved V genes, and the rest is unexplained. For V, J and clone size, that table is used; D and trimming come from the DNA. The table for this sample lists about 400,000 clones; roughly 90% of them were counted only once. The ten most abundant clones make up 1.7% of the sample.

The TCR originated in a woman in her twenties or thirties who had recovered from COVID-19. This chain joins TRBV28 to TRBJ1-1, with the identity of the D gene unclear. The sample consisted of PBMCs or T cells enriched from blood (not recorded which). The DNA is TGTGCCAGCAGGAAGAGGGAGAACACTGAAGCTTTCTTT. The resulting protein is CASRKRENTEAFF.